The rows below give T cell receptor beta chains drawn from one sample of a study of regulatory T cells in long-lasting Graves disease. TCRdb redid the calling of the multiplex PCR reads with MiXCR, one entry per CDR3 protein. The table records approximately 350,000 distinct CDR3 sequences, roughly 16% of them present only once. The same sample was also studied in work on T cells in Graves' hyperthyroidism and ophthalmopathy.

This sample comprised peripheral blood mononuclear cells (PBMCs), obtained at new diagnosis, from a patient treated with antithyroid drugs. These receptors originate from a woman between 18 and 29 years old with Graves disease. The CDR3 runs from the conserved cysteine through the conserved F or W. The order of the fields is V gene, clone size, D gene, J gene, CDR3 DNA, CDR3 protein. A D gene is named only where the DNA matches it firmly. Clone size, where shown, is once, few, many, or a class for clones that have expanded.

V: TRBV29-1; size: NA; D: NA; J: TRBJ1-1; DNA: TGCAGCGTTGAAGAGGGAGTACGTGAAGCTTTCTTT; CDR3: CSVEEGVREAFF
V: TRBV19; size: NA; D: TRBD2; J: TRBJ2-1; DNA: TGTGCCAGTAGCCCAAATCGACTAGCGGGACACCATGAGCAGTTCTTC; CDR3: CASSPNRLAGHHEQFF
V: TRBV3-1; size: many; D: NA; J: TRBJ2-7; DNA: TGTGCCAGCAGCCAAGGTCAGGGGCCCTACGAGCAGTACTTC; CDR3: CASSQGQGPYEQYF
V: TRBV6-2/TRBV6-3; size: many; D: TRBD1; J: TRBJ2-4; DNA: TGTGCCAGCAGTGACCCTTCGGGACAGTTGAAAAACATTCAGTACTTC; CDR3: CASSDPSGQLKNIQYF
V: TRBV28; size: many; D: TRBD1; J: TRBJ2-1; DNA: TGTGCCAGCAGGCGCTCCGACAGGGGTTCCTACGATGAGCAGTTCTTC; CDR3: CASRRSDRGSYDEQFF
V: TRBV20-1; size: NA; D: NA; J: TRBJ2-7; DNA: TGCAGTGCTAGAGATGGCGGGGCGGGAGAGCAGTACTTC; CDR3: CSARDGGAGEQYF
V: TRBV12-3/TRBV12-4; size: many; D: TRBD1; J: TRBJ2-1; DNA: TGTGCCAGCAGTTTAGACAGGGGGTACAATGAGCAGTTCTTC; CDR3: CASSLDRGYNEQFF
V: TRBV6-5; size: many; D: NA; J: TRBJ1-2; DNA: TGTGCCAGCAGTTACTTAGGGGTGACCTTACGTGGCTACACCTTC; CDR3: CASSYLGVTLRGYTF
V: TRBV28; size: NA; D: NA; J: TRBJ1-2; DNA: TGTGCCAGTATACCCCCCGGGACGTATGGCTACACCTTC; CDR3: CASIPPGTYGYTF
V: TRBV5-1; size: many; D: TRBD1; J: TRBJ1-5; DNA: TGCGCCAGCAGCTTGGCAACAGGGGGGGATCAGCCCCAGCATTTT; CDR3: CASSLATGGDQPQHF
V: TRBV11-2; size: NA; D: NA; J: TRBJ1-1; DNA: TGTGCCAGCAGCTTAGACGGCGGGGCGGCTTTCTTT; CDR3: CASSLDGGAAFF
V: TRBV7-9; size: many; D: TRBD1; J: TRBJ2-1; DNA: TGTGCCAGCAGCCCCGACCGGGACAGGGGAAATGAGCAGTTCTTC; CDR3: CASSPDRDRGNEQFF
V: TRBV18; size: NA; D: NA; J: TRBJ1-6; DNA: TGTGCCAGCTCACCACAGGGGAATAATTCACCCCTCCACTTT; CDR3: CASSPQGNNSPLHF
V: TRBV5-1; size: many; D: TRBD2; J: TRBJ2-1; DNA: TGCGCCAGCAGCTTGGCTAGCGGGGGGGCCTACAATGAGCAGTTCTTC; CDR3: CASSLASGGAYNEQFF
V: TRBV10-1; size: many; D: TRBD1; J: TRBJ2-7; DNA: TGCGCCACCTCACCCGGGACAGGGGGCCGCGAGCAGTACTTC; CDR3: CATSPGTGGREQYF
V: TRBV13; size: many; D: NA; J: TRBJ2-7; DNA: TGTGCCAGCAGCTTAGGCTACAGCGTATCCTACGAGCAGTACTTC; CDR3: CASSLGYSVSYEQYF
V: TRBV27; size: NA; D: NA; J: TRBJ1-6; DNA: TGTGCCAGCAGTTCCACCGGGACCTCCTATAATTCACCCCTCCACTTT; CDR3: CASSSTGTSYNSPLHF
V: TRBV5-1; size: NA; D: NA; J: TRBJ1-2; DNA: TGCGCCAGCAGCTTAATCGAGCTGCAAGATGGCTACACCTTC; CDR3: CASSLIELQDGYTF
V: TRBV19; size: NA; D: NA; J: TRBJ2-1; DNA: TGTGCCAGTATAGGGGTGGGGTACGGGAATGAGCAGTTCTTC; CDR3: CASIGVGYGNEQFF
V: TRBV6-1; size: many; D: TRBD1; J: TRBJ2-1; DNA: TGTGCCAGTCACAGGGGACCCTACAATGAGCAGTTCTTC; CDR3: CASHRGPYNEQFF
V: TRBV5-1; size: few; D: NA; J: TRBJ1-5; DNA: TGCGCCAGCAGCCCGGGTGAGGCGAAGCCCGCGCCCCAGCATTTT; CDR3: CASSPGEAKPAPQHF
V: TRBV18; size: many; D: TRBD2; J: TRBJ2-7; DNA: TGTGCCAGCTCACCTCCCCTCGGCGGGGGCTCCTACGAGCAGTACTTC; CDR3: CASSPPLGGGSYEQYF
V: TRBV6-2/TRBV6-3; size: many; D: NA; J: TRBJ2-1; DNA: TGTGCCAGCAGTGCGTCCGGGACATACAATGAGCAGTTCTTC; CDR3: CASSASGTYNEQFF
V: TRBV5-1; size: NA; D: NA; J: TRBJ1-3; DNA: TGCGCCAGCAGCTTGCCAGGGGTCAACGGAAACACCATATATTTT; CDR3: CASSLPGVNGNTIYF
V: TRBV6-2/TRBV6-3; size: NA; D: NA; J: TRBJ1-1; DNA: TGTGCCAGCAGTTACCTCGCTGGGACTGTGAACACTGAAGCTTTCTTT; CDR3: CASSYLAGTVNTEAFF
V: TRBV20-1; size: many; D: NA; J: TRBJ1-1; DNA: TGCAGTGCTTTAGCCGGGACCCCTAACACTGAAGCTTTCTTT; CDR3: CSALAGTPNTEAFF
V: TRBV6-1; size: NA; D: NA; J: TRBJ2-3; DNA: TGTGCCCTGACGGGGGGCCGGGTCACAGATACGCAGTATTTT; CDR3: CALTGGRVTDTQYF
V: TRBV18; size: once; D: NA; J: TRBJ2-7; DNA: TGTGCCAGCTCACCCGGGCCGGGGGCCTACGAGCAGTACTTC; CDR3: CASSPGPGAYEQYF
V: TRBV20-1; size: many; D: NA; J: TRBJ2-3; DNA: TGCAGTGTTCCCGTTCTGACCGGAGATACGCAGTATTTT; CDR3: CSVPVLTGDTQYF
V: TRBV5-1; size: NA; D: TRBD1; J: TRBJ1-3; DNA: TGCGCCAGCAGCCCGGACAGGGGGTACTCTGGAAACACCATATATTTT; CDR3: CASSPDRGYSGNTIYF
V: TRBV12-3/TRBV12-4; size: NA; D: NA; J: TRBJ2-3; DNA: TGTGCCAGCAGCCGGACACCGGGCACAGATACGCAGTATTTT; CDR3: CASSRTPGTDTQYF
V: TRBV3-1; size: many; D: NA; J: TRBJ1-1; DNA: TGTGCCAGCAGCCAAGAAGGCAGGGTGAACACTGAAGCTTTCTTT; CDR3: CASSQEGRVNTEAFF
V: TRBV28; size: many; D: NA; J: TRBJ1-2; DNA: TGTGCCAGCACCCAAGGGGGTGGGACACCCATCTATGGCTACACCTTC; CDR3: CASTQGGGTPIYGYTF
V: TRBV20-1; size: few; D: NA; J: TRBJ1-2; DNA: TGCAGTGCTATTGGGGACTTGGTTTATGGCTACACCTTC; CDR3: CSAIGDLVYGYTF
V: TRBV2; size: NA; D: TRBD1; J: TRBJ1-2; DNA: TGTGCCAGCAGCCTAAGGGACTCGGGACAGAGATTACCAAAGGACTATGGCTACACCTTC; CDR3: CASSLRDSGQRLPKDYGYTF
V: TRBV19; size: once; D: TRBD1; J: TRBJ2-1; DNA: TGTGCCAGTAGTATCCCGGGACAGGGTTTTAATGAGCAGTTCTTC; CDR3: CASSIPGQGFNEQFF
V: TRBV7-9; size: few; D: NA; J: TRBJ2-5; DNA: TGTGCCAGCAGCTTAAACGAAGGGAAAGAGACCCAGTACTTC; CDR3: CASSLNEGKETQYF
V: TRBV6-1; size: NA; D: TRBD1; J: TRBJ1-3; DNA: TGTGCCAGCCTCGACAGGGTTGGAAACACCATATATTTT; CDR3: CASLDRVGNTIYF
V: TRBV5-1; size: many; D: NA; J: TRBJ1-1; DNA: TGCGCCAGCAGCCACCTCTCTAAATCGGGGGTTGAAGCTTTCTTT; CDR3: CASSHLSKSGVEAFF
V: TRBV9; size: NA; D: NA; J: TRBJ2-1; DNA: TGTGCCAGCAGCCCCCAACCCACATACGACAATGAGCAGTTCTTC; CDR3: CASSPQPTYDNEQFF
V: TRBV18; size: NA; D: NA; J: TRBJ2-1; DNA: TGTGCCAGCTCAGAAGCGGTAGGCGAGCAGTTCTTC; CDR3: CASSEAVGEQFF
V: TRBV4-1; size: many; D: NA; J: TRBJ2-7; DNA: TGCGCCAGCAGCCAAGCTCGTACAGGGTCCTACGAGCAGTACTTC; CDR3: CASSQARTGSYEQYF
V: TRBV6-1; size: NA; D: NA; J: TRBJ2-3; DNA: TGTGCCAGCAGTGAAGTATCAGATACGCAGTATTTT; CDR3: CASSEVSDTQYF
V: TRBV28; size: many; D: NA; J: TRBJ2-7; DNA: TGTGCCACACGTACAGGGTCCTACGAGCAGTACTTC; CDR3: CATRTGSYEQYF
V: TRBV5-4; size: NA; D: TRBD1; J: TRBJ2-5; DNA: TGTGCAACTTCAGGGGGCGGCCAGGAGACCCAGTACTTC; CDR3: CATSGGGQETQYF
V: TRBV6-1; size: many; D: NA; J: TRBJ2-7; DNA: TGTGCCAGCGGTCGGGGATACGAGCAGTACTTC; CDR3: CASGRGYEQYF
V: TRBV20-1; size: many; D: NA; J: TRBJ1-5; DNA: TGCAGTGCTAGAGATGGCAGGGTAAGCAATCAGCCCCAGCATTTT; CDR3: CSARDGRVSNQPQHF
V: TRBV7-9; size: NA; D: TRBD2; J: TRBJ2-7; DNA: TGTGCCAGCAGCTCGACTAGCGGGAGGGGGGAGCAGTACTTC; CDR3: CASSSTSGRGEQYF
V: TRBV25-1; size: few; D: NA; J: TRBJ2-7; DNA: TGTGCCCCGGCCCCTACCTACGAGCAGTACTTC; CDR3: CAPAPTYEQYF
V: TRBV20-1; size: NA; D: NA; J: TRBJ1-5; DNA: TGCAGTGCTTTTCTCGCGTTATCGCATAGCAATCAGCCCCAGCATTTT; CDR3: CSAFLALSHSNQPQHF
V: TRBV5-1; size: many; D: TRBD1; J: TRBJ2-7; DNA: TGCGCCAGCAGCTTGAGACAGGGGGTTTACGAGCAGTACTTC; CDR3: CASSLRQGVYEQYF
V: TRBV19; size: few; D: NA; J: TRBJ2-5; DNA: TGTGCCAGTAACCCTAGTGCGGTTTGTGAGACCCAGTACTTC; CDR3: CASNPSAVCETQYF
V: TRBV3-1; size: many; D: NA; J: TRBJ1-5; DNA: TGTGCCAGCAGCTTTACAGCGAATCAGCCCCAGCATTTT; CDR3: CASSFTANQPQHF
V: TRBV27; size: many; D: TRBD2; J: TRBJ2-7; DNA: TGTGCCAGCAGTCGAGGGACTAGCGGGAGTAGCTCCTACGAGCAGTACTTC; CDR3: CASSRGTSGSSSYEQYF
V: TRBV12-3/TRBV12-4; size: many; D: NA; J: TRBJ2-7; DNA: TGTGCCAGCAGTTCGGGTGGGGAAGGGAAGTACTTC; CDR3: CASSSGGEGKYF
V: TRBV6-1; size: many; D: NA; J: TRBJ1-1; DNA: TGTGCCAGCAGTGAAGCCAGGGCGGTGAGGACTGAAGCTTTCTTT; CDR3: CASSEARAVRTEAFF
V: TRBV20-1; size: few; D: TRBD2; J: TRBJ2-7; DNA: TGCAGTGCTTGGGTGGACCGGGAGGGCCCTCGAGAGCAGTACTTC; CDR3: CSAWVDREGPREQYF
V: TRBV6-1; size: NA; D: TRBD1; J: TRBJ2-2; DNA: TGTGCCAGCACGTACGGCCCTCAGGGGGACGGGCCCGGGGAGCTGTTTTTT; CDR3: CASTYGPQGDGPGELFF
V: TRBV20-1; size: many; D: TRBD1; J: TRBJ2-5; DNA: TGCAGTGCTAGAAAGACAGGGCAAGAGACCCAGTACTTC; CDR3: CSARKTGQETQYF
V: TRBV20-1; size: NA; D: NA; J: TRBJ1-5; DNA: TGCAGTGCTAGGTCCAGGGTTTTCGGTCAGCCCCAGCATTTT; CDR3: CSARSRVFGQPQHF